The present T cell receptor (beta chain) was sequenced within a study of radiation and T cells in renal cell carcinoma. Study results and caveats: Irradiated tumors held more dominant CDR3 motifs than control tumors.

CDR1 and CDR2 from the germline V gene are SGHNT and YYREEE (reference sequence). Trimming cost V 5 bases and J 4 bases; bases outside gene matches: 6. This CDR3 has 15 amino acids. Specified treatment: 15 Gy SBRT to primary tumor, nephrectomy 4 weeks later. This renal cell carcinoma was of the clear cell type. Profiling relied on immunoSEQ multiplex PCR, and the TCRdb table lists in-frame clones only, not all of them. Of around 16,000 clones in the sample, roughly 50% are singletons; the top ten hold 40%. This clone was counted at least ten times. Its antigen is currently unknown. This sample comprised tumor tissue, obtained from a patient whose treatment included radiotherapy and nephrectomy. This receptor was identified in a woman aged 55-75 years with renal cell carcinoma. The rearrangement joins TRBV5-4 to TRBJ2-3, with 11 bases lining up with TRBD2. DNA of the CDR3: TGTGCCAGCAGTTTAGCGGGGGGGACGGCAGATACGCAGTATTTT. Protein product: CASSLAGGTADTQYF.